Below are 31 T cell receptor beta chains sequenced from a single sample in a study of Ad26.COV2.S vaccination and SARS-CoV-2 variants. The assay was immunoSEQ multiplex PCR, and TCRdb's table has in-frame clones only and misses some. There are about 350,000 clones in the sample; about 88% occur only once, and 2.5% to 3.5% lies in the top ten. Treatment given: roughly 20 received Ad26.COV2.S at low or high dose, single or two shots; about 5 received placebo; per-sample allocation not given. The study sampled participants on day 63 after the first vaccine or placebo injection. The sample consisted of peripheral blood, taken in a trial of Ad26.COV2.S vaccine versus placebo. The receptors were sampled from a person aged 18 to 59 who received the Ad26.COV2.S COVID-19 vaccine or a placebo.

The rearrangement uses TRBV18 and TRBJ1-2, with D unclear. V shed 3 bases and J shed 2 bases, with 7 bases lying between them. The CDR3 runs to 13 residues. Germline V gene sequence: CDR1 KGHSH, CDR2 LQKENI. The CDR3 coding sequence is TGTGCCAGCTCACCGGTAGAAAACTATGGCTACACCTTC. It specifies CASSPVENYGYTF.

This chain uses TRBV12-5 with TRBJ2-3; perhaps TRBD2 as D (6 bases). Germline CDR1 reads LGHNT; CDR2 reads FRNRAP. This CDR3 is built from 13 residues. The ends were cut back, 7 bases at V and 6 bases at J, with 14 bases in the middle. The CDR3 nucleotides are TGTGCTAGTGAAGGGGACTTTGGGGATACGCAGTATTTT. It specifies CASEGDFGDTQYF.

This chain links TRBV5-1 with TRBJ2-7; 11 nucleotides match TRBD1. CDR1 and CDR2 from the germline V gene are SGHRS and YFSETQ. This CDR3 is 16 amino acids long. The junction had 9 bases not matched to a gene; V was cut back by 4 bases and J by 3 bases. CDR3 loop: CASSPLKDRGLYEQYF. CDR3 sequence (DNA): TGCGCCAGCAGCCCCTTGAAGGACAGGGGGCTCTACGAGCAGTACTTC.

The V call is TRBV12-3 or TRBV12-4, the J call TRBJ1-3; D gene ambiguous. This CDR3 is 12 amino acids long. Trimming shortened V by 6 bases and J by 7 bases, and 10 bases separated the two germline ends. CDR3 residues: CASRGAWNTIYF. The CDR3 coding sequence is TGTGCCAGCAGGGGAGCTTGGAACACCATATATTTT.

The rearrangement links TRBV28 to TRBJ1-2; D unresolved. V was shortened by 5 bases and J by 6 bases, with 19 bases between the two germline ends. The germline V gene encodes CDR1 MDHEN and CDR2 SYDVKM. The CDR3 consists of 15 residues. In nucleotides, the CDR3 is TGTGCCAGCAGTCCTCGTGATGGGTCAAGGGATGGCTACACCTTC. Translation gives CASSPRDGSRDGYTF.

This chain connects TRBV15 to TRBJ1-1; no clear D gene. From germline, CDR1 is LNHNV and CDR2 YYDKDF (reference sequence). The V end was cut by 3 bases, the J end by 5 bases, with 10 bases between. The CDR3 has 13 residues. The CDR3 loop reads CATSRAPGTEAFF. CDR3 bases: TGTGCCACCAGCAGGGCCCCTGGGACTGAAGCTTTCTTT.

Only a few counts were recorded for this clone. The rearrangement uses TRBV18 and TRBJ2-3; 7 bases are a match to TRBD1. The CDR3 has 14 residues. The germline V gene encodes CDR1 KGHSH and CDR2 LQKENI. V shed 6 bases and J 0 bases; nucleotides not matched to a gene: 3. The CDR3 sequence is CASSGQLSTDTQYF. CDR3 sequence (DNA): TGTGCCAGCTCGGGACAGCTTAGCACAGATACGCAGTATTTT.

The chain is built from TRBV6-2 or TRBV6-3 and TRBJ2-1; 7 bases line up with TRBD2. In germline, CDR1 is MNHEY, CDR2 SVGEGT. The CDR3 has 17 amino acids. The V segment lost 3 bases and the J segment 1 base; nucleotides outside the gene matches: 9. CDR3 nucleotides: TGTGCCAGCAGTTATGTTCTGGGGGGGGGTTCCTACAATGAGCAGTTCTTC. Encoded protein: CASSYVLGGGSYNEQFF.

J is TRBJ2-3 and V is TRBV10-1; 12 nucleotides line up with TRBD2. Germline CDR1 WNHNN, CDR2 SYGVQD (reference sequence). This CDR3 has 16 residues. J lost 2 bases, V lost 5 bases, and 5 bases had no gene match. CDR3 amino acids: CASSTGTSGYTDTQYF. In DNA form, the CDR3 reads TGCGCCAGCAGTACCGGGACTAGCGGGTACACAGATACGCAGTATTTT.

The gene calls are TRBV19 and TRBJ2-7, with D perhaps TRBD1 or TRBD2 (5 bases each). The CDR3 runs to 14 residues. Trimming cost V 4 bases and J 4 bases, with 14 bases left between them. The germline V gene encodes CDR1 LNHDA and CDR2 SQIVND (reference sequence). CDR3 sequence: CASSRDRDGYEQYF. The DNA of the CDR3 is TGTGCCAGTAGTAGAGACCGGGACGGGTACGAGCAGTACTTC.

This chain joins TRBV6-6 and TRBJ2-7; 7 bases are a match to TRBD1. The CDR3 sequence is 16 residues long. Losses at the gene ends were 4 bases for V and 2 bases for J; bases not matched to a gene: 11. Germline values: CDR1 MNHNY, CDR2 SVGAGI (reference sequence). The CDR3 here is CASSLPTGFCPYEQYF. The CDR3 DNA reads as TGTGCCAGCAGTTTACCGACAGGGTTTTGTCCCTACGAGCAGTACTTC.

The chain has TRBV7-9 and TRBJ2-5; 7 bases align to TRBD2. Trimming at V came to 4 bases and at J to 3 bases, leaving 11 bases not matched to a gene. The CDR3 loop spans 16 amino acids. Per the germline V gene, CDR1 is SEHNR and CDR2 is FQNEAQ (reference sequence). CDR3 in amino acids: CASSYRTSYPKETQYF. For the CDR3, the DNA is TGTGCCAGCAGCTATCGGACTAGTTACCCTAAAGAGACCCAGTACTTC. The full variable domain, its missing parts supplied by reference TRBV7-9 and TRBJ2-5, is DTGVSQNPRHKITKRGQNVTFRCDPISEHNRLYWYRQTLGQGPEFLTYFQNEAQLEKSRLLSDRFSAERPKGSFSTLEIQRTEQGDSAMYLCASSYRTSYPKETQYFGPGTRLLVL.

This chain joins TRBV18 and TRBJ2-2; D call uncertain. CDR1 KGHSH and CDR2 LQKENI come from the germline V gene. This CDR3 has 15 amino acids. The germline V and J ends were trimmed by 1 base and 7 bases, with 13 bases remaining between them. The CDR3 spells CASSPLTSVGGELFF. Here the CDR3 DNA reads TGTGCCAGCTCACCACTTACCAGCGTCGGCGGGGAGCTGTTTTTT.

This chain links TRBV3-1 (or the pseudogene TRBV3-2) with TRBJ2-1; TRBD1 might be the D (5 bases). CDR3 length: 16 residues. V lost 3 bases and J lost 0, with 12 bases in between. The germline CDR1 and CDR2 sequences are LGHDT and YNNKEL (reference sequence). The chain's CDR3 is CASSQTSGYSYNEQFF. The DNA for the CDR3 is TGTGCCAGCAGCCAGACCTCAGGGTACTCCTACAATGAGCAGTTCTTC.

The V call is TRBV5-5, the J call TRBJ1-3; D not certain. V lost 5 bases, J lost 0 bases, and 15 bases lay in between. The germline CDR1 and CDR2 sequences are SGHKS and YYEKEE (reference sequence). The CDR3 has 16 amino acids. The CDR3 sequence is CASSPAATLSGNTIYF. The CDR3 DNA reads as TGTGCCAGCAGTCCCGCGGCTACTCTCTCTGGAAACACCATATATTTT.

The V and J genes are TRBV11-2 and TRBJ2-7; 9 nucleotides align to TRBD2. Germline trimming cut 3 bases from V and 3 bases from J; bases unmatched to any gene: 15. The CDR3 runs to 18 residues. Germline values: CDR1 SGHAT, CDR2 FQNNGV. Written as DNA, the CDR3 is TGTGCCAGCAGCTTTGGAGGGAGTTGGCGGGAGGGCCTCTACGAGCAGTACTTC. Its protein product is CASSFGGSWREGLYEQYF.

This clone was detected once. CDR3 residues: CASSLFGVTTEAFF. CDR3 coding DNA: TGTGCCAGCAGTTTATTTGGGGTAACCACTGAAGCTTTCTTT. The rearrangement links TRBV28 to TRBJ1-1, with D uncertain. Germline CDR1 and CDR2: MDHEN and SYDVKM. The CDR3 runs 14 residues. Trimming shortened V by 1 base and J by 4 bases, and 10 bases separated the two germline ends. The full variable domain, its missing parts supplied by reference TRBV28 and TRBJ1-1, is DVKVTQSSRYLVKRTGEKVFLECVQDMDHENMFWYRQDPGLGLRLIYFSYDVKMKEKGDIPEGYSVSREKKERFSLILESASTNQTSMYLCASSLFGVTTEAFFGQGTRLTVV.

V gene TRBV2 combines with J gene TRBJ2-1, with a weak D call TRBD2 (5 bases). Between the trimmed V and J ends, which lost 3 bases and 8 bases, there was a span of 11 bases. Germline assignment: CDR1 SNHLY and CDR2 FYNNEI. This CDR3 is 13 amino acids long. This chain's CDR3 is CASSDPLGYEQFF. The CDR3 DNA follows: TGTGCCAGCAGTGATCCACTAGGATATGAGCAGTTCTTC.

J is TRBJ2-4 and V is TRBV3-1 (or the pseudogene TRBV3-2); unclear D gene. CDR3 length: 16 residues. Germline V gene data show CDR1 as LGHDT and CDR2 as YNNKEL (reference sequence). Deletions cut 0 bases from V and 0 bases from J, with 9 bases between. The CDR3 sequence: CASSQDLGIAKNIQYF. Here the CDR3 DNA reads TGTGCCAGCAGCCAAGATCTGGGTATAGCCAAAAACATTCAGTACTTC.

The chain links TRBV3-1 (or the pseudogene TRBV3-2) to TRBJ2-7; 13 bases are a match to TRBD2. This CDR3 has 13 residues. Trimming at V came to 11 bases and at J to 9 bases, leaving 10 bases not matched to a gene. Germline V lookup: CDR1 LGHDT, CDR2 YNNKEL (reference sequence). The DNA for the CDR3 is TGTGCCGTAGGGGGGACTAGCGGGGCAGGGCAGTACTTC. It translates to CAVGGTSGAGQYF.

DNA of the CDR3: TGCGCCAGCAGCCGCGACAGGGGAAATATGGGCAATCAGCCCCAGCATTTT. This gives the protein CASSRDRGNMGNQPQHF. The genes are TRBV4-3 and TRBJ1-5; TRBD1 matches 8 bases. The CDR3 contains 17 residues. V was pared by 4 bases and J by 2 bases, with 10 bases of the junction left unmatched. Germline V lookup: CDR1 LGHNA, CDR2 YSLEER.

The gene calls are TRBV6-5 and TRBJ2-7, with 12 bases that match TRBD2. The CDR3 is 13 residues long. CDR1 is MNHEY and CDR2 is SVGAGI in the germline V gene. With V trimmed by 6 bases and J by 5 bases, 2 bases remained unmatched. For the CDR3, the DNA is TGTGCCAGCAGGCGGACTAGCGGGGACGAGCAGTACTTC. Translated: CASRRTSGDEQYF.

In DNA form, the CDR3 reads TGTGCCAGCAGCCCCAGCGGGAGGGTTGGTGAGCAGTTCTTC. Translation gives CASSPSGRVGEQFF. The rearrangement links TRBV11-2 to TRBJ2-1; 10 nucleotides line up with TRBD2. The CDR3 runs 14 residues. Per germline, CDR1 SGHAT and CDR2 FQNNGV. J gave up 9 bases and V 5 bases, and 7 bases lay outside the gene matches.

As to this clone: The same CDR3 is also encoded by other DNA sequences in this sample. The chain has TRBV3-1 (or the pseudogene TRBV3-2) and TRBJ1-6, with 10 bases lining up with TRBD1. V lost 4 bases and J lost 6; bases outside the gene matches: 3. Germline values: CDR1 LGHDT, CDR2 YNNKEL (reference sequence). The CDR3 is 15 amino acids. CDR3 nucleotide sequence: TGTGCCAGCAGCCCCCGGACAGGGGGTAATTCACCCCTCCACTTT. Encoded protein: CASSPRTGGNSPLHF.

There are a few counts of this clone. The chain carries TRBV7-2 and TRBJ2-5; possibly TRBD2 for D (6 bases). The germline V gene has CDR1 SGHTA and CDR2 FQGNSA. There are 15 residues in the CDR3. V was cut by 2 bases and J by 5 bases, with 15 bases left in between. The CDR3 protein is CASSLQEGYGETQYF. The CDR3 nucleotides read TGTGCCAGCAGCTTACAGGAGGGGTACGGGGAGACCCAGTACTTC.

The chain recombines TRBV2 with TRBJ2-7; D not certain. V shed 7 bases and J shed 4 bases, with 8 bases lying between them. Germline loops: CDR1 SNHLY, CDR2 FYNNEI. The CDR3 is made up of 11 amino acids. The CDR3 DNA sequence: TGTGCCAGCAAGCCCCAATACGAGCAGTACTTC. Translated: CASKPQYEQYF.

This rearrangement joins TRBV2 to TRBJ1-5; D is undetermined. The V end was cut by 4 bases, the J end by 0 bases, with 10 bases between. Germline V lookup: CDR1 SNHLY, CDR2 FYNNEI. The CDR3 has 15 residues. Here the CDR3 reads CASSGPRNSNQPQHF. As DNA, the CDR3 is TGTGCCAGCAGTGGTCCCAGGAATAGCAATCAGCCCCAGCATTTT.

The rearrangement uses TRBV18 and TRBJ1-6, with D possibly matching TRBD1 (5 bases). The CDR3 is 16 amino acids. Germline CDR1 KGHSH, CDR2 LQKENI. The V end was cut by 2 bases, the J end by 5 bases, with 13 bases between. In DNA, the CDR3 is TGTGCCAGCTCACCAAACGGGGGGAGACATAATTCACCCCTCCACTTT. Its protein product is CASSPNGGRHNSPLHF.

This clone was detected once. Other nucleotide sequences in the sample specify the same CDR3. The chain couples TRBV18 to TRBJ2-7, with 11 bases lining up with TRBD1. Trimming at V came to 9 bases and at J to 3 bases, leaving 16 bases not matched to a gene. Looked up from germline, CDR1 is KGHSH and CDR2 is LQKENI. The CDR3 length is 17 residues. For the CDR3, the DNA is TGTGCCAGTTCAACTGTTCCGGGACAGGGGGTCGTCTACGAGCAGTACTTC. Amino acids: CASSTVPGQGVVYEQYF.

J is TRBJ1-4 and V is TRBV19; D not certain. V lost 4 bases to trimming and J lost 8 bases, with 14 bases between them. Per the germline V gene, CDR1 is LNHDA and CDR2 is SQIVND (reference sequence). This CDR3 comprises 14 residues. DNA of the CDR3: TGTGCCAGTAGTACCCCCATACACCGGGAAAAACTGTTTTTT. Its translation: CASSTPIHREKLFF.

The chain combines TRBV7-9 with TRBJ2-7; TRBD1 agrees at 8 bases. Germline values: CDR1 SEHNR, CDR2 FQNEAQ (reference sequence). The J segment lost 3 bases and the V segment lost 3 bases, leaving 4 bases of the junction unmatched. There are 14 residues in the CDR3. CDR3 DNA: TGTGCCAGCAGCTTCCGGGACAGGTTCTACGAGCAGTACTTC. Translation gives CASSFRDRFYEQYF.